Presented here are 18 T cell receptor beta chains from one specimen sequenced in a study of early T cells in non-severe SARS-CoV-2 infection. TCRdb re-derived calls from the 5' RACE reads in MiXCR, one entry per CDR3 protein. Among under 70,000 distinct CDR3 sequences listed, 10% to 15% were seen once. Sequenced sample: whole blood. The source is an adult who was a healthcare worker with PCR-confirmed SARS-CoV-2 infection or an uninfected control (not recorded which).

This clonotype was recorded many times. The chain uses TRBV7-2 and TRBJ1-2; D is unresolved. Germline lookup yields CDR1 SGHTA and CDR2 FQGNSA. CDR3 length: 12 residues. The ends were cut back, 8 bases at V and 4 bases at J, with 11 bases in the middle. As DNA, the CDR3 is TGTGCCAGCCTGCCGGAGATCTATGGCTACACCTTC. Protein product: CASLPEIYGYTF.

This clonotype was observed at least ten times. The genes are TRBV5-6 and TRBJ2-7, with 10 bases identical to TRBD1. Germline loops: CDR1 SGHDT, CDR2 YYEEEE. This CDR3 has 16 residues. V was pared by 2 bases and J by 7 bases, with 12 bases of the junction left unmatched. The CDR3 nucleotides read TGTGCCAGCAGCTTTAGCCGGGACAGGGGAATGCGGGAGCAGTACTTC. As protein: CASSFSRDRGMREQYF.

The rearrangement joins TRBV5-5 to TRBJ2-1; 13 positions match TRBD2. This CDR3 contains 17 residues. The junction had 5 bases not matched to a gene; V was cut back by 2 bases and J by 3 bases. The germline V gene encodes CDR1 SGHKS and CDR2 YYEKEE (reference sequence). The CDR3 bases are TGTGCCAGCAGCTTTACTAGCGGGAGGGTCCTCTACAATGAGCAGTTCTTC. It yields the protein CASSFTSGRVLYNEQFF.

CDR3 region: CATSSLSSYEQYF. The CDR3 bases are TGTGCCACCAGTAGTCTTTCGTCCTACGAGCAGTACTTC. The chain employs TRBV24-1 and TRBJ2-7, with D hard to call. V was clipped by 6 bases and J by 1 base, with 9 bases between them. In germline, CDR1 is KGHDR, CDR2 SFDVKD. The CDR3 has 13 amino acids.

The chain combines TRBV29-1 with TRBJ2-1; D not resolved. This CDR3 is 15 amino acids long. Germline V lookup: CDR1 SQVTM, CDR2 ANQGSEA. V was shortened by 3 bases and J by 0 bases, with 12 bases between the two germline ends. The CDR3 spells CSVESEFSSYNEQFF. DNA for the CDR3: TGCAGCGTTGAGAGCGAGTTCAGCTCCTACAATGAGCAGTTCTTC.

This clonotype has just a few counts. The CDR3 DNA is TGTGCCAGCAGCTTCGTCGCCTACGAGCAGTACTTC. Amino acids: CASSFVAYEQYF. The rearrangement links TRBV7-9 to TRBJ2-7; D is ambiguous. Trimming cost V 3 bases and J 2 bases, with 5 bases left between them. Germline V lookup: CDR1 SEHNR, CDR2 FQNEAQ (reference sequence). The CDR3 runs 12 residues.

This clonotype occurred many times. J is TRBJ1-1 and V is TRBV29-1, with a tentative D call TRBD1 (5 bases). Trimming took off 5 bases at V and 1 base at J, with 14 bases between the two ends. CDR1 is SQVTM, CDR2 ANQGSEA, per germline. The CDR3 spans 14 residues. CDR3 DNA sequence: TGCAGCGTTCAAATGGGGGGTGAGAACACTGAAGCTTTCTTT. This translates into CSVQMGGENTEAFF. The full variable domain, rest sourced from reference TRBV29-1 and TRBJ1-1, is SAVISQKPSRDICQRGTSLTIQCQVDSQVTMMFWYRQQPGQSLTLIATANQGSEATYESGFVIDKFPISRPNLTFSTLTVSNMSPEDSSIYLCSVQMGGENTEAFFGQGTRLTVV.

This clonotype appeared many times. V and J are TRBV20-1 and TRBJ2-5, with D possibly matching TRBD1 (5 bases). Germline-derived CDR1 and CDR2 are DFQATT and SNEGSKA (reference sequence). This CDR3 contains 14 residues. V dropped 2 bases and J dropped 4 bases, with 14 bases sitting between them. The chain's CDR3 is CSARKAGPVETQYF. The CDR3 coding sequence is TGCAGTGCTAGAAAGGCAGGGCCCGTAGAGACCCAGTACTTC.

The genes are TRBV5-1 and TRBJ1-1; no clear D gene. CDR1 is SGHRS and CDR2 is YFSETQ in the germline V gene. This CDR3 spans 14 amino acids. V was trimmed by 1 base and J by 0 bases, leaving 7 bases between them. CDR3 amino acids: CASSLSRMNTEAFF. The DNA for the CDR3 is TGCGCCAGCAGCTTGAGTCGCATGAACACTGAAGCTTTCTTT. The whole variable domain, filled in from reference TRBV5-1 and TRBJ1-1, reads KAGVTQTPRYLIKTRGQQVTLSCSPISGHRSVSWYQQTPGQGLQFLFEYFSETQRNKGNFPGRFSGRQFSNSRSEMNVSTLELGDSALYLCASSLSRMNTEAFFGQGTRLTVV.

In this sample, this clonotype turned up a few times. The gene calls are TRBV4-3 and TRBJ1-5; 7 bases match TRBD1. The V gene end was trimmed by 0 bases and the J gene end by 12 bases; junction bases not matched to a gene: 11. CDR1 LGHNA and CDR2 YSLEER come from the germline V gene. The CDR3 has 15 residues. CDR3 nucleotides: TGCGCCAGCAGCCAAGATCACCTTGGACAGGAGCGCCAGCATTTT. Translated, it gives CASSQDHLGQERQHF.

The sample holds many counts of this clonotype. The rearrangement uses TRBV7-2 and TRBJ2-3, with 12 bases that match TRBD2. Germline CDR1 reads SGHTA; CDR2 reads FQGNSA. With 2 bases clipped from V and 9 bases from J, the junction kept 15 bases outside the gene matches. CDR3 length: 18 amino acids. Here the CDR3 DNA reads TGTGCCAGCAGCTTATTTCCCCAGACTAGCGGGAGAGGGGGGACGCAGTATTTT. Protein sequence: CASSLFPQTSGRGGTQYF.

This clonotype was seen repeatedly, ten times or more. The rearrangement uses TRBV19 and TRBJ2-6, with D perhaps TRBD1 (6 bases). V was trimmed by 5 bases and J by 0 bases, leaving 11 bases between them. This CDR3 has 16 amino acids. The V gene's germline CDR1 is LNHDA and CDR2 SQIVND (reference sequence). CDR3 nucleotides: TGTGCCAGTAGTCCGACAGGCCGCTCTGGGGCCAACGTCCTGACTTTC. Translating it yields CASSPTGRSGANVLTF. Together with reference TRBV19 and TRBJ2-6, the CDR3 gives the full variable domain: DGGITQSPKYLFRKEGQNVTLSCEQNLNHDAMYWYRQDPGQGLRLIYYSQIVNDFQKGDIAEGYSVSREKKESFPLTVTSAQKNPTAFYLCASSPTGRSGANVLTFGAGSRLTVL.

The chain is built from TRBV4-1 and TRBJ2-1; D possibly corresponds to TRBD2 (7 bases). Trimming removed 8 bases at V and 1 base at J, with 15 bases between. CDR1 MGHRA and CDR2 YSYEKL come from the germline V gene. The CDR3 has 15 residues. CDR3 nucleotides: TGCGCCAGCTCGCGGGGGCGGGTTTCCTACAATGAGCAGTTCTTC. This translates into CASSRGRVSYNEQFF.

The chain couples TRBV6-6 to TRBJ2-7; D is uncertain. Per germline, CDR1 MNHNY and CDR2 SVGAGI (reference sequence). This CDR3 has 12 residues. The germline V and J ends were trimmed by 10 bases and 3 bases, with 13 bases remaining between them. The DNA of the CDR3 is TGTGCCATCGGACGCTATTACTACGAGCAGTACTTC. As protein: CAIGRYYYEQYF.

This clonotype was seen a handful of times. The chain joins TRBV5-1 to TRBJ2-7; weak D call: TRBD1 (6 bases). The V gene lost 5 bases and the J gene lost 2 bases, with 11 bases spanning the gap. CDR3 length equals 13 residues. Germline assignment: CDR1 SGHRS and CDR2 YFSETQ. DNA of the CDR3: TGCGCCAGCAGTGCCAGACAGGCCTACGAGCAGTACTTC. It encodes CASSARQAYEQYF.

This clonotype was seen ten or more times. This chain links TRBV19 with TRBJ1-2, with TRBD1 matching over 11 bases. V lost 4 bases to trimming and J lost 4 bases; unmatched junction nucleotides: 8. The CDR3 covers 16 residues. Germline CDR1 and CDR2: LNHDA and SQIVND (reference sequence). In DNA form, the CDR3 reads TGTGCCAGTAGTAAATTGGACAGGGGGCCCCCCTATGGCTACACCTTC. Protein product: CASSKLDRGPPYGYTF.

The sample holds a few counts of this clonotype. The chain is built from TRBV4-1 and TRBJ2-3; possibly TRBD1 for D (5 bases). The V gene's germline CDR1 is MGHRA and CDR2 YSYEKL. The CDR3 consists of 17 residues. The V gene lost 0 bases and the J gene lost 3 bases, with 16 bases spanning the gap. The CDR3 DNA reads as TGCGCCAGCAGCCAAGAATATGCAGGGAAAAGTACAGATACGCAGTATTTT. This sequence encodes CASSQEYAGKSTDTQYF.

The gene calls are TRBV7-2 and TRBJ2-7; 9 bases align to TRBD1. The length of the CDR3 is 16 residues. Trimming cost V 0 bases and J 3 bases; bases outside gene matches: 6. The germline V gene has CDR1 SGHTA and CDR2 FQGNSA. The CDR3 DNA follows: TGTGCCAGCAGCTTAGCCGGGACAGGGATTGTCTACGAGCAGTACTTC. Amino acids: CASSLAGTGIVYEQYF.